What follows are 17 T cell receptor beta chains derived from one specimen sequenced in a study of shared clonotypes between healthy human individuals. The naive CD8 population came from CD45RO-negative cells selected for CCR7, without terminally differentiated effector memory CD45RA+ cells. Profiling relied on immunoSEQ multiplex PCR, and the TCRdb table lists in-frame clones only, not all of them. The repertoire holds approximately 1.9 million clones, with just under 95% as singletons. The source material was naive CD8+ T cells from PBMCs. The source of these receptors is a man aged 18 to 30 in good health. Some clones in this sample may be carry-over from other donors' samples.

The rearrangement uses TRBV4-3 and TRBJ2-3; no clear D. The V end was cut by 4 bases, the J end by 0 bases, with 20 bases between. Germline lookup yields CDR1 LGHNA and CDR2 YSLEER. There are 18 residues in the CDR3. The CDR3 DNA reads TGCGCCAGCAGCCCCCCCGGTTACCCTACAGAGAGCACAGATACGCAGTATTTT. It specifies CASSPPGYPTESTDTQYF.

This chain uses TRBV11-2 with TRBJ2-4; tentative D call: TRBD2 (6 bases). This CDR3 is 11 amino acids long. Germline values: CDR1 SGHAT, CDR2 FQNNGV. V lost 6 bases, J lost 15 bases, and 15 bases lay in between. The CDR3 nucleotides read TGTGCCAGCAGTACCGGAGGGCCTGGGTACTTC. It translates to CASSTGGPGYF.

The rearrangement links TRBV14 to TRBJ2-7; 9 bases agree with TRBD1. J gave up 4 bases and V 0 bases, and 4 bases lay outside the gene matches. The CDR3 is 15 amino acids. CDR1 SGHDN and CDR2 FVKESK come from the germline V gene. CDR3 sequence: CASSQEGTGFYEQYF. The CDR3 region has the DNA TGTGCCAGCAGCCAAGAGGGGACAGGGTTTTACGAGCAGTACTTC.

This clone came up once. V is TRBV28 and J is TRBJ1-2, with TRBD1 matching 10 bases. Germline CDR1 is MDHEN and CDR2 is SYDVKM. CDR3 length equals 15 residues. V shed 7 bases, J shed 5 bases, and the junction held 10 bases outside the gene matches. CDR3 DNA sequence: TGTGCCAGCACCCCTCCGGGACAGGGGTTTTATGGCTACACCTTC. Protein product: CASTPPGQGFYGYTF.

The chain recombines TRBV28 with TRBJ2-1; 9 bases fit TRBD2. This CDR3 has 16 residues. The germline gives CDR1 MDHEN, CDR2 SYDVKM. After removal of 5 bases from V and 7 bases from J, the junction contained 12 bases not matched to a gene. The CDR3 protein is CASSLGRAGGLNEQFF. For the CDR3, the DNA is TGTGCCAGCAGTCTGGGCCGGGCGGGAGGGCTAAATGAGCAGTTCTTC.

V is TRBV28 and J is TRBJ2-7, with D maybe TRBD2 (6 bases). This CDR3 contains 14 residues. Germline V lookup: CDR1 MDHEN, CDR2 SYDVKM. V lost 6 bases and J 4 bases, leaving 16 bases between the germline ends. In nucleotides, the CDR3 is TGTGCCAGCAGCCCCCCCGGGAGCCAGTACGAGCAGTACTTC. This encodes CASSPPGSQYEQYF.

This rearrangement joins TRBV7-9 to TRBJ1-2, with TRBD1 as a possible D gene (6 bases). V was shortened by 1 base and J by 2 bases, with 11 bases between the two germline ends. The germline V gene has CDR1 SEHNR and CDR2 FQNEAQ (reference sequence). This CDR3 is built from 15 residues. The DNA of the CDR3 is TGTGCCAGCAGCTTAGGGACAGACTACAACTATGGCTACACCTTC. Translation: CASSLGTDYNYGYTF.

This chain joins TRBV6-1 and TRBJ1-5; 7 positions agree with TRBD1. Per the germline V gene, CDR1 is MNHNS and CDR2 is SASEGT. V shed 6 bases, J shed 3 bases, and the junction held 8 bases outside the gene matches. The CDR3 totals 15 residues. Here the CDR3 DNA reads TGTGCCAGCAGAGGCAGGGGGGGACTCAATCAGCCCCAGCATTTT. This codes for CASRGRGGLNQPQHF.

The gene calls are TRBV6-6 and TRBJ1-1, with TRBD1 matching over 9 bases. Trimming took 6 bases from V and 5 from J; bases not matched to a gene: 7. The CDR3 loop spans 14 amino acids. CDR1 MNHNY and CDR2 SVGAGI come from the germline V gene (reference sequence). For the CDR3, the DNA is TGTGCCAGCAGGCAGACAGGGGGAGGGACTGAAGCTTTCTTT. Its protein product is CASRQTGGGTEAFF.

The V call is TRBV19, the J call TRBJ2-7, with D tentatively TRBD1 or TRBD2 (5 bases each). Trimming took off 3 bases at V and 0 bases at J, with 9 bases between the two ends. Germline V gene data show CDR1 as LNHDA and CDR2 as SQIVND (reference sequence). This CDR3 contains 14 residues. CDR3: CASSIWDGSYEQYF. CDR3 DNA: TGTGCCAGTAGTATCTGGGACGGCTCCTACGAGCAGTACTTC.

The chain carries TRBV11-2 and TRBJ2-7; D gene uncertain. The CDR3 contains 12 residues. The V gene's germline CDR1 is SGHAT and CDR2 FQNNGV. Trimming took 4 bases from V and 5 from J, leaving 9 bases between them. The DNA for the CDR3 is TGTGCCAGCAGCTCATTTTCCGACGAGCAGTACTTC. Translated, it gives CASSSFSDEQYF.

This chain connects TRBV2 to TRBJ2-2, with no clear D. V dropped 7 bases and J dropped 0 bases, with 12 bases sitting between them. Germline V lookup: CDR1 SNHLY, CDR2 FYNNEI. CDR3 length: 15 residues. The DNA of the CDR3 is TGTGCCAGCACCCCACCGGGCACGAACACCGGGGAGCTGTTTTTT. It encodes CASTPPGTNTGELFF.

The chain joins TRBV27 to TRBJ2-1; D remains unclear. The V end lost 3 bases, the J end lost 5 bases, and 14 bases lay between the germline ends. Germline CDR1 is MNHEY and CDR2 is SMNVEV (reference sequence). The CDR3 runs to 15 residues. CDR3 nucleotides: TGTGCCAGCAGTTTCGTGGGCCGCACCCACAATGAGCAGTTCTTC. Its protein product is CASSFVGRTHNEQFF.

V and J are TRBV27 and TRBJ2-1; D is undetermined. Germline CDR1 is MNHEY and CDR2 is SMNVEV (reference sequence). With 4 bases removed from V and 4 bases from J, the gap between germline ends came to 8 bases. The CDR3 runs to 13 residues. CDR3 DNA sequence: TGTGCCAGCAGTTACCGGGTTTACAATGAGCAGTTCTTC. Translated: CASSYRVYNEQFF.

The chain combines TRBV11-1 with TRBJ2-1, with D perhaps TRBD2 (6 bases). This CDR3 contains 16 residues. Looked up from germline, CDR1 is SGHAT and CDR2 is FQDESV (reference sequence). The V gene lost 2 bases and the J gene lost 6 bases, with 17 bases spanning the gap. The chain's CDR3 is CASSLNAGWVTNEQFF. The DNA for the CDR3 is TGTGCCAGCAGCTTAAATGCGGGGTGGGTTACCAATGAGCAGTTCTTC.

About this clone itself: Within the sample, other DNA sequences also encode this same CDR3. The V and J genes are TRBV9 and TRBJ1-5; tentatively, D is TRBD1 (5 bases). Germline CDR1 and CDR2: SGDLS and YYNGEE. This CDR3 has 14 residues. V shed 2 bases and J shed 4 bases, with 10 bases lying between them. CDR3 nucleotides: TGTGCCAGCAGCGTGGGGACGGAGAATCAGCCCCAGCATTTT. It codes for CASSVGTENQPQHF.

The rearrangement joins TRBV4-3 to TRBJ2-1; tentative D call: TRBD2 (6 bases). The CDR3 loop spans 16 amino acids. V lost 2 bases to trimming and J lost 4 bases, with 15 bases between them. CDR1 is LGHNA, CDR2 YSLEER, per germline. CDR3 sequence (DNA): TGCGCCAGCAGCCAATTGCGTGGGGGGACTTACAATGAGCAGTTCTTC. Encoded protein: CASSQLRGGTYNEQFF.